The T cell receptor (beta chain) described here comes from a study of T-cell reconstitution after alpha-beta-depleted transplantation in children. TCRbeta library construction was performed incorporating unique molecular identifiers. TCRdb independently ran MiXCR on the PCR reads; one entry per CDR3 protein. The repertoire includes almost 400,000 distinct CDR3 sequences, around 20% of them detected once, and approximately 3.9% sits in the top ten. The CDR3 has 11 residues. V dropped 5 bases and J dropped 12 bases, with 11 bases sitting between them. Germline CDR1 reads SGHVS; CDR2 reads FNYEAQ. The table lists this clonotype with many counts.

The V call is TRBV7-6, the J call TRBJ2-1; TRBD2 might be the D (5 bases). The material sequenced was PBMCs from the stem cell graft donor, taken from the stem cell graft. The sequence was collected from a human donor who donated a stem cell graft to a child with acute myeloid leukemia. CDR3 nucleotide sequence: TGTGCCAGCAGCCTCTCTGAGGGGCAGTTCTTC. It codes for CASSLSEGQFF.